There are a few counts of the clone carrying this TCR beta chain. Trimming cost V 3 bases and J 7 bases; bases outside gene matches: 4. The CDR3 spans 13 residues. The germline gives CDR1 SQVTM, CDR2 ANQGSEA. Conversion of TCR transcripts into cDNA relied on 5'RACE template switching, which added a universal primer site and UMIs. TCRdb re-called the 5' RACE reads with MiXCR, one entry per CDR3 protein. The sample consists of 500,000 to 650,000 distinct CDR3 sequences, about a sixth of them appearing once. These data come from a study of T cells after yellow fever vaccination. This receptor was identified in a man in his late teens or twenties who received the YFV17D yellow fever vaccine. Sample: PBMCs, taken about 5 days after the first yellow fever vaccination. The genes are TRBV29-1 and TRBJ2-1; TRBD2 aligns across 9 bases. The CDR3: CSVDAGGRNEQFF. The CDR3 DNA follows: TGCAGCGTTGACGCGGGGGGGCGGAATGAGCAGTTCTTC.